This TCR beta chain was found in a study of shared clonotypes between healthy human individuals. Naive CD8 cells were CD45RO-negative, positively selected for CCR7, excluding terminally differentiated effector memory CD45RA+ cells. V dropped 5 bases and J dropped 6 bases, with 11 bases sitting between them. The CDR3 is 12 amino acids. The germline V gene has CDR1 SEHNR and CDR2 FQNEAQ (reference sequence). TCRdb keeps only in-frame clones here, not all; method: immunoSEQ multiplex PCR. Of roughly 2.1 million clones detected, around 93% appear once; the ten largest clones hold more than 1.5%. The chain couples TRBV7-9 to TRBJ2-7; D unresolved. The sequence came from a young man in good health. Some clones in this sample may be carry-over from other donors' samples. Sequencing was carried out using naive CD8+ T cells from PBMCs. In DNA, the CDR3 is TGTGCCAGCAGCATCACAGCCGTCGAGCAGTACTTC. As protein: CASSITAVEQYF. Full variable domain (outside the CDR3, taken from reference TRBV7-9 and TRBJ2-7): DTGVSQNPRHKITKRGQNVTFRCDPISEHNRLYWYRQTLGQGPEFLTYFQNEAQLEKSRLLSDRFSAERPKGSFSTLEIQRTEQGDSAMYLCASSITAVEQYFGPGTRLTVT.